Following are 13 T cell receptor beta chains from one sample sequenced in a study of response to subunit inactivated influenza vaccine. TCRdb re-called the RT-PCR reads through MiXCR, storing one row per CDR3 protein. The sample gives 150,000 to 200,000 distinct CDR3 sequences, 9.5% to 13% of which show up once; roughly an eighth is in the top ten. The source was non-naive T cells sorted from PBMCs, collected about 40 days after vaccination. The receptors stem from a man aged 45-60 years who received an inactivated influenza vaccine.

This clonotype was counted many times. The chain links TRBV4-1 to TRBJ1-2; D unresolved. Per germline, CDR1 MGHRA and CDR2 YSYEKL. This CDR3 has 12 residues. Trimming took 6 bases from V and 2 from J, leaving 7 bases between them. The chain's CDR3 is CASRNLNYGYTF. DNA of the CDR3: TGCGCCAGCAGAAACCTCAACTATGGCTACACCTTC.

This clonotype was seen ten or more times. V is TRBV20-1 and J is TRBJ2-7; D assignment may be TRBD1 or TRBD2 (5 bases each). Germline V CDR1 and CDR2: DFQATT, SNEGSKA (reference sequence). Trimming removed 1 base from V and 4 bases from J, with 8 bases in between. The CDR3 runs 12 residues. Written as DNA, the CDR3 is TGCAGTGCTAGAGCGAGGGGTTACGAGCAGTACTTC. It is translated as CSARARGYEQYF.

The CDR3 protein is CASSSSLAGRRGEQYF. The DNA of the CDR3 is TGTGCCAGCAGTTCCTCCCTCGCGGGACGACGGGGAGAGCAGTACTTC. V and J are TRBV27 and TRBJ2-7; D is perhaps TRBD2 (6 bases). Per germline, CDR1 MNHEY and CDR2 SMNVEV (reference sequence). V lost 4 bases and J lost 7, with 23 bases in between. The CDR3 has 16 residues.

V and J are TRBV29-1 and TRBJ1-2, with D hard to call. V was shortened by 4 bases and J by 8 bases, with 17 bases between the two germline ends. The CDR3 is 13 residues long. CDR1 SQVTM and CDR2 ANQGSEA come from the germline V gene. CDR3 amino acids: CSVVVAATLGYTF. In DNA form, the CDR3 reads TGCAGCGTTGTTGTGGCGGCTACACTCGGCTACACCTTC.

The table lists this clonotype with many counts. The chain joins TRBV20-1 to TRBJ1-5; D unclear. The CDR3 runs to 13 residues. V lost 6 bases to trimming and J lost 0 bases, with 9 bases between them. Germline-derived CDR1 and CDR2 are DFQATT and SNEGSKA (reference sequence). Here the CDR3 reads CSAQTYSNQPQHF. Written as DNA, the CDR3 is TGCAGTGCCCAAACGTATAGCAATCAGCCCCAGCATTTT.

This clonotype was detected only a few times. One base away lies a much larger clone, so this may be a sequencing read error. This chain joins TRBV12-3 or TRBV12-4 and TRBJ2-3; 7 nucleotides agree with TRBD1. The CDR3 is made up of 18 amino acids. The chain's CDR3 is CTSSPAWGTEERTDTQYF. In nucleotides, the CDR3 is TGTACCAGCAGCCCAGCGTGGGGGACAGAGGAGCGCACAGATACGCAGTATTTT.

Here the CDR3 reads CASSPRGGWGTEAFF. In DNA, the CDR3 is TGTGCCAGCAGCCCCAGGGGGGGTTGGGGGACTGAAGCTTTCTTT. This chain joins TRBV7-8 and TRBJ1-1, with 7 bases that match TRBD1. The CDR3 loop spans 15 amino acids. After removal of 5 bases from V and 5 bases from J, the junction contained 11 bases not matched to a gene. The V gene's germline CDR1 is SGHVS and CDR2 FQNEAQ.

This chain uses TRBV28 with TRBJ2-2; D may be TRBD1 (6 bases). The CDR3 sequence is 16 residues long. Trimming shortened V by 6 bases and J by 6 bases, and 20 bases separated the two germline ends. Germline V CDR1 and CDR2: MDHEN, SYDVKM. CDR3 protein: CASSPVGRGRSGELFF. DNA of the CDR3: TGTGCCAGCAGCCCCGTCGGCAGGGGCCGATCCGGGGAGCTGTTTTTT.

There are many counts of this clonotype. V and J are TRBV29-1 and TRBJ1-1; 10 nucleotides match TRBD1. The CDR3 contains 15 residues. J gave up 10 bases and V 5 bases, and 16 bases lay outside the gene matches. In germline, CDR1 is SQVTM, CDR2 ANQGSEA. The CDR3 DNA is TGCAGCGTTACGAAAACCGGACAGGGGGGGAAAGTAGCTTTCTTT. Its protein product is CSVTKTGQGGKVAFF. The complete variable domain, with remaining parts taken from reference TRBV29-1 and TRBJ1-1, reads SAVISQKPSRDICQRGTSLTIQCQVDSQVTMMFWYRQQPGQSLTLIATANQGSEATYESGFVIDKFPISRPNLTFSTLTVSNMSPEDSSIYLCSVTKTGQGGKVAFFGQGTRLTVV.

The J gene is TRBJ1-2, the V gene TRBV12-3 or TRBV12-4, with a tentative D call TRBD1 (5 bases). The V end lost 8 bases, the J end lost 5 bases, and 18 bases lay between the germline ends. The CDR3 loop spans 14 amino acids. The CDR3 sequence is CASGDLDDAYGYTF. The CDR3, as DNA: TGTGCCAGCGGGGACCTTGATGACGCATATGGCTACACCTTC.

The CDR3 protein is CASSCPSRGHSYGYTF. The CDR3 bases are TGTGCCAGCAGCTGTCCCAGCAGGGGGCATAGCTATGGCTACACCTTC. The V and J genes are TRBV11-3 and TRBJ1-2; 8 bases match TRBD1. With 4 bases clipped from V and 4 bases from J, the junction kept 11 bases outside the gene matches. The CDR3 contains 16 residues. Germline V lookup: CDR1 SGHNT, CDR2 YENEEA.

The chain employs TRBV20-1 and TRBJ1-1, with a weak D call TRBD1 (5 bases). The CDR3 length is 16 residues. Between the trimmed V and J ends, which lost 0 bases and 3 bases, there was a span of 17 bases. The V gene's germline CDR1 is DFQATT and CDR2 SNEGSKA (reference sequence). CDR3 region: CSARDPRAGRDTEAFF. CDR3 nucleotide sequence: TGCAGTGCTAGAGATCCCCGAGCAGGGAGAGACACTGAAGCTTTCTTT.

The CDR3 DNA is TGCAGTGCTAGAGATCAGACTAGCGGGAGCGGGGAGCTGTTTTTT. As protein: CSARDQTSGSGELFF. The J gene is TRBJ2-2, the V gene TRBV20-1, with 12 bases aligning to TRBD2. CDR1 and CDR2 (germline): DFQATT, SNEGSKA (reference sequence). The CDR3 contains 15 residues. The V segment lost 0 bases and the J segment 7 bases; nucleotides outside the gene matches: 3.